The sequence of this TCR beta chain was determined in a study of CD8+ T cells in alopecia areata. Overall study context: Each of the treated patients was given oral tofacitinib, 5 to 10 mg twice daily, for moderate-to-severe alopecia areata. Study conclusions and caveats: Expanded CD8+ clones among the top 100, as well as scalp clonality, were significantly decreased by tofacitinib. It was observed that many expanded lesional clones persisted in scalp and blood during tofacitinib. Scalp sequencing captures resident alphabeta T cells of normal skin too.

TCR sequencing used cDNA made by reverse transcription of extracted RNA. Sequencing was performed with immunoSEQ multiplex PCR; in TCRdb, only in-frame clones are kept and a portion is missing. The sample consists of 210,000 or so clones, 66% of them appearing once. This clone has more than one count but fewer than ten. Its antigen is unknown. Described treatment: oral pan-JAK inhibitor, 5-10 mg twice daily. The germline V gene encodes CDR1 SEHNR and CDR2 FQNEAQ (reference sequence). The V end was cut by 5 bases, the J end by 1 base, with 14 bases between. There are 15 residues in the CDR3. Source: CD4+ T cells sorted from blood, taken around week 46, from a patient treated with tofacitinib. The source of this sequence is a human donor with alopecia areata. The gene calls are TRBV7-9 and TRBJ1-1, with D perhaps TRBD1 (5 bases). The DNA of the CDR3 is TGTGCCAGCAGCCGAGGGGTCTGGACGAACACTGAAGCTTTCTTT. This encodes CASSRGVWTNTEAFF.